The next 3 T cell receptor beta chains were all read from a single sample in a study of T cell changes during pregnancy in multiple sclerosis. TCRdb keeps only in-frame clones here, not all; method: immunoSEQ multiplex PCR. The table records approximately 100,000 clones, roughly 92% of them present only once. The source material was peripheral blood, sampled after pregnancy. The receptors shown here come from a female donor with multiple sclerosis, enrolled in a pregnancy study.

This clone was counted a single time. This chain joins TRBV11-1 and TRBJ2-7; a possible D gene is TRBD1 (6 bases). CDR1 SGHAT and CDR2 FQDESV come from the germline V gene (reference sequence). Trimming took 5 bases from V and 3 from J, leaving 11 bases between them. CDR3 length equals 13 residues. Here the CDR3 reads CASSNRGNYEQYF. CDR3 nucleotide sequence: TGTGCCAGCAGCAATAGGGGGAACTACGAGCAGTACTTC.

This clone was detected once. V gene TRBV2 combines with J gene TRBJ1-1, with D possibly being TRBD1 (5 bases). This CDR3 is built from 15 residues. Deletions cut 5 bases from V and 0 bases from J, with 13 bases between. Germline CDR1 is SNHLY and CDR2 is FYNNEI. CDR3 in amino acids: CASSPTLTVNTEAFF. CDR3 DNA sequence: TGTGCCAGCAGTCCTACCTTGACAGTGAACACTGAAGCTTTCTTT. The full variable domain, completed using reference TRBV2 and TRBJ1-1, is EPEVTQTPSHQVTQMGQEVILRCVPISNHLYFYWYRQILGQKVEFLVSFYNNEISEKSEIFDDQFSVERPDGSNFTLKIRSTKLEDSAMYFCASSPTLTVNTEAFFGQGTRLTVV.

The genes are TRBV7-9 and TRBJ2-7; a possible D gene is TRBD2 (6 bases). The germline V gene encodes CDR1 SEHNR and CDR2 FQNEAQ (reference sequence). V was pared by 3 bases and J by 8 bases, with 14 bases between. The CDR3 loop spans 13 amino acids. The chain's CDR3 is CASSLGGSSQQYF. CDR3 bases: TGTGCCAGCAGCTTGGGAGGATCGAGCCAGCAGTACTTC. Variable domain in full (rest from reference TRBV7-9 and TRBJ2-7): DTGVSQNPRHKITKRGQNVTFRCDPISEHNRLYWYRQTLGQGPEFLTYFQNEAQLEKSRLLSDRFSAERPKGSFSTLEIQRTEQGDSAMYLCASSLGGSSQQYFGPGTRLTVT.